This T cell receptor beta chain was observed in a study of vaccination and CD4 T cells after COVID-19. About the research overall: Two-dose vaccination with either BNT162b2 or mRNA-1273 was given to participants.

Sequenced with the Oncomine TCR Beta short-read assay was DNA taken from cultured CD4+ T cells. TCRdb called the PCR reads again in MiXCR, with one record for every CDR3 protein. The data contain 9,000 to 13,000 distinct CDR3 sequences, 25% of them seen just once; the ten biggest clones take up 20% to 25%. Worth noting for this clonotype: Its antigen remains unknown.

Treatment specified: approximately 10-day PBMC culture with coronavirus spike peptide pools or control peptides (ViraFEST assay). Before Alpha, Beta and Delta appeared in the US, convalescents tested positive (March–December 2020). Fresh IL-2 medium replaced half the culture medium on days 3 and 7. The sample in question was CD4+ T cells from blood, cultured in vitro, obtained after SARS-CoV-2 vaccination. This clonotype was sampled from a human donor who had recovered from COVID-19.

The chain's CDR3 is CASSYRRGGTDTQYF. CDR3 coding DNA: TGTGCCAGCAGTTACAGGCGGGGGGGCACAGATACGCAGTATTTT. The V gene is TRBV6-5, the J gene TRBJ2-3; TRBD2 agrees at 8 bases. CDR1 is MNHEY, CDR2 SVGAGI, per germline. The CDR3 covers 15 residues. With 2 bases clipped from V and 1 base from J, the junction kept 2 bases outside the gene matches.